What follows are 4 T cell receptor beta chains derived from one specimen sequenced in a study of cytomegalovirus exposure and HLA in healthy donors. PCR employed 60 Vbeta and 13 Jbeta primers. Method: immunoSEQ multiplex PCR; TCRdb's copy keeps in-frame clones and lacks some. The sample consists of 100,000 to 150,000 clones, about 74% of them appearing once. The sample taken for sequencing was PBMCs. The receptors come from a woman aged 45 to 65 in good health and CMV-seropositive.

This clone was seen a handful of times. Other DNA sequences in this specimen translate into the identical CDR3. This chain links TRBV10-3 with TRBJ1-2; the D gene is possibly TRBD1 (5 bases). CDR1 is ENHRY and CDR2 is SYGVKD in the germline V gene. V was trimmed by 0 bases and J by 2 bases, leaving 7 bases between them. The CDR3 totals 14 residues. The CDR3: CAISESNRNYGYTF. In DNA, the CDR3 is TGTGCCATCAGTGAGTCTAACAGGAACTATGGCTACACCTTC.

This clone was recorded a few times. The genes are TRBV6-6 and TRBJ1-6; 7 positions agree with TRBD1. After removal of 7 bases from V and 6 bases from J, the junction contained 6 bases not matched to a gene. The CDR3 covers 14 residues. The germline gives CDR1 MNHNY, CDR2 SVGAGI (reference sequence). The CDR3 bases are TGTGCCAGCACCCAGAGGGGGCTTAATTCACCCCTCCACTTT. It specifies CASTQRGLNSPLHF.

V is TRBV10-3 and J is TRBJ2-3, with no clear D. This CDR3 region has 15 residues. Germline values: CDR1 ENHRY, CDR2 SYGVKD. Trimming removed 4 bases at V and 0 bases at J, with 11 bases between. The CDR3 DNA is TGTGCCATCAGTGTCGGTTTAACGAGCACAGATACGCAGTATTTT. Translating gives CAISVGLTSTDTQYF.

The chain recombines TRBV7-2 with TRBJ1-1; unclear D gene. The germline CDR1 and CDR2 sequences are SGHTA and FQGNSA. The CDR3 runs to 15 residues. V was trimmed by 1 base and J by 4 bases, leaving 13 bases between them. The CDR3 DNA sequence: TGTGCCAGCAGCTTAGACCGGGTCGGAGTCACTGAAGCTTTCTTT. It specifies CASSLDRVGVTEAFF.